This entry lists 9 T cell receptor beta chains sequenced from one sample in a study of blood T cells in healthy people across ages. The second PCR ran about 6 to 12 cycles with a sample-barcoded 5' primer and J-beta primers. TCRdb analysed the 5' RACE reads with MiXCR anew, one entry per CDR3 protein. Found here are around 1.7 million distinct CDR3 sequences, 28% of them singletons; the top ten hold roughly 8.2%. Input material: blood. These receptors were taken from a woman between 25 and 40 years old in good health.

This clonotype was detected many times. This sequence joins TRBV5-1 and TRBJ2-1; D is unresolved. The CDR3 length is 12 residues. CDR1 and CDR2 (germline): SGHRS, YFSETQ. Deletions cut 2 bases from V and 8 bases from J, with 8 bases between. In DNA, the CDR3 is TGCGCCAGCAGCTTTCTGGGCGATGAGCAGTTCTTC. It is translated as CASSFLGDEQFF.

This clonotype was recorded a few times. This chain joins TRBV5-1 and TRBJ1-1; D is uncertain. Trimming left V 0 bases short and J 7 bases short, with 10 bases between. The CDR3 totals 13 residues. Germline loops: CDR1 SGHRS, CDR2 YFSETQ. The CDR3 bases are TGCGCCAGCAGCTTGGATACGGGAATTGAAGCTTTCTTT. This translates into CASSLDTGIEAFF.

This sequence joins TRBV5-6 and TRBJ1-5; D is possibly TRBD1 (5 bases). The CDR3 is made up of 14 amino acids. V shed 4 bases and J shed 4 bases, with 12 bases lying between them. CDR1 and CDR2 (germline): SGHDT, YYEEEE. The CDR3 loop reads CASSRGRINQPQHF. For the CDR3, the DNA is TGTGCCAGCAGCAGGGGACGGATTAATCAGCCCCAGCATTTT.

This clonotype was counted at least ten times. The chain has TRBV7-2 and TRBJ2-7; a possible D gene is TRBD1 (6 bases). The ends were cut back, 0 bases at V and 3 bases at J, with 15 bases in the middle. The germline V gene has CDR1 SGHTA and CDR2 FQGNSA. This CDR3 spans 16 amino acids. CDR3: CASSLADYAGDYEQYF. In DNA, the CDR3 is TGTGCCAGCAGCTTAGCGGATTATGCAGGGGACTACGAGCAGTACTTC.

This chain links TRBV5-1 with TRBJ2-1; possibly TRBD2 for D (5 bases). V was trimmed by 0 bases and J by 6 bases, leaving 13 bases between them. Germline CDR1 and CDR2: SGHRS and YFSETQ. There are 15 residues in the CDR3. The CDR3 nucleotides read TGCGCCAGCAGCTTGGTTCTAGCTGAAGGCAATGAGCAGTTCTTC. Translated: CASSLVLAEGNEQFF.

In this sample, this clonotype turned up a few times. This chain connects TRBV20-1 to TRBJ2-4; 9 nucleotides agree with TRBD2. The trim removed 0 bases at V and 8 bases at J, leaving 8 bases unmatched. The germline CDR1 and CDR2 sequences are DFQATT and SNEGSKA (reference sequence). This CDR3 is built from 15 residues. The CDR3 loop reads CSARDQAGGEDIQYF. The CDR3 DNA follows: TGCAGTGCTAGAGATCAGGCGGGAGGGGAGGACATTCAGTACTTC.

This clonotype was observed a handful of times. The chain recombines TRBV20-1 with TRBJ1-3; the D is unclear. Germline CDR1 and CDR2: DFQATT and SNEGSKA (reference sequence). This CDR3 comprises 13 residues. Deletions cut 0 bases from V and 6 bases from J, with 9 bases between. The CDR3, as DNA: TGCAGTGCTAGAGAGGGGTCGGAAAACACCATATATTTT. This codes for CSAREGSENTIYF.

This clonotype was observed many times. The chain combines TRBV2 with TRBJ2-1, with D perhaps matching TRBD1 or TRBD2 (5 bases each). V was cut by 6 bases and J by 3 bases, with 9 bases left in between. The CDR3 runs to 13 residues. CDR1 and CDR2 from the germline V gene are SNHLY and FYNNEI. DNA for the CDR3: TGTGCCAGCAGGGGACGAAGCTACAATGAGCAGTTCTTC. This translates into CASRGRSYNEQFF.

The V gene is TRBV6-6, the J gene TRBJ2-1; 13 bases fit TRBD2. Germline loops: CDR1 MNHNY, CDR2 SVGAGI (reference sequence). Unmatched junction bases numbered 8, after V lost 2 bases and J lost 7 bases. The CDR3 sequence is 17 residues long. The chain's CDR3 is CASSYRITSGGANEQFF. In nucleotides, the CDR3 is TGTGCCAGCAGTTACCGAATCACTAGCGGGGGGGCGAATGAGCAGTTCTTC.